These T cell receptor beta chains were read from a single sample in a study of T cells in narcolepsy. Using immunoSEQ multiplex PCR, the repertoire was profiled, and TCRdb retains in-frame clones only, with some absent. The sample consists of about 25,000 clones, about 83% of them appearing once. Sequenced sample: CD45RA- memory CD4+ T cells from PBMCs. These receptor sequences come from a human donor with narcolepsy. The CDR3 runs from the conserved cysteine through the conserved F or W. A D gene is named only where the DNA matches it firmly. Expanded clones get a size class; other rows say once, few or many, or leave the size out.

abundance	j_gene	v_gene	d_gene	CDR3nt	CDR3aa
.	TRBJ2-1	TRBV5-4	.	TGTGCCAGCAGCCCGGACCCGGTCAATGAGCAGTTCTTC	CASSPDPVNEQFF
.	TRBJ2-5	TRBV28	.	TGTGCCAGCAGTCCACAATTCCCGGCCCAGTACTTC	CASSPQFPAQYF
few	TRBJ1-5	TRBV7-9	.	TGCGCCAGCAGCCAAGATAATGGGTGGAATCAGCCCCAGCATTTT	CASSQDNGWNQPQHF
.	TRBJ2-3	TRBV7-8	TRBD2	TGTGCCAGCAGCCCTAGCGGGAGGGCCAAAAATACGCAGTATTTT	CASSPSGRAKNTQYF
.	TRBJ2-7	TRBV7-2	.	TGCGCCAGCAGCCTGTCACCTGGGGACGAGCAGTACTTC	CASSLSPGDEQYF
.	TRBJ1-4	TRBV28	TRBD1	TGTGCCAGCACCCTACCCGCCTGGGACAGGGCCCGTGAAAAACTGTTTTTT	CASTLPAWDRAREKLFF
.	TRBJ1-1	TRBV10-3	.	TGTGCCATCAGTGAGTCGGACAGCGAGAACACTGAAGCTTTCTTT	CAISESDSENTEAFF
.	TRBJ2-1	TRBV15	TRBD2	TGTGCCACCAGCAGAGACTACTTAGCGGGAGGATTATACAATGAGCAGTTCTTC	CATSRDYLAGGLYNEQFF
.	TRBJ2-3	TRBV19	.	TGTGCCAGTAGTATTTCTCTGGGTACGCAGTATTTT	CASSISLGTQYF
once	TRBJ1-5	TRBV28	.	TGTGCCAGCATTACAGGGAGTCAGCCCCAGCATTTT	CASITGSQPQHF
.	TRBJ1-2	TRBV28	.	TGTGCCAGCAGGGAGGGGGTCGATGGCTACACCTTC	CASREGVDGYTF
.	TRBJ1-2	TRBV11-2	TRBD1	TGTGCCAGCAGCTTAGCTCCGGGACAGGGATATGGCTACACCTTC	CASSLAPGQGYGYTF
.	TRBJ2-5	TRBV25-1	.	TGTGCCAGCAGTGGGGCAGTTGCCCAAGAGACCCAGTACTTC	CASSGAVAQETQYF
.	TRBJ1-3	TRBV29-1	.	TGCAGCGTTGAAGCAACCGGCTCTGGAAACACCATATATTTT	CSVEATGSGNTIYF
once	TRBJ2-7	TRBV7-6	TRBD2	TGTGCCAGCAGCTTAGACCGAGCGGGAGCATTCGAGCAGTACTTC	CASSLDRAGAFEQYF
.	TRBJ1-2	TRBV9	.	TGTGCCAGCAGCGTAGGAGTGACAGAAGCTGGCTACACCTTC	CASSVGVTEAGYTF
.	TRBJ2-2	TRBV7-9	TRBD1	TGTGCCAGCAGCTTAGGACAGGGAGAAACCGGGGAGCTGTTTTTT	CASSLGQGETGELFF
.	TRBJ1-1	TRBV7-2	.	TGTGCCAGCAGCTACAGGGTGAACACTGAAGCTTTCTTT	CASSYRVNTEAFF
.	TRBJ1-5	TRBV6-6	.	TGTGCCGCCGGAGGGGGTGAGAGCAATCAGCCCCAGCATTTT	CAAGGGESNQPQHF
.	TRBJ1-6	TRBV7-6	TRBD1	TGTGCCAGCAGCTTAGGACAGGGGGACGAATTTTCACCCCTCCACTTT	CASSLGQGDEFSPLHF
.	TRBJ2-7	TRBV18	.	TGTGCCAGCTCACCACAAACAAACTGGGAAGGGGTAGACGAGCAGTACTTC	CASSPQTNWEGVDEQYF
once	TRBJ2-2	TRBV5-1	TRBD2	TGCGCCAGCAGCTCTGGACTAGCGGGCACCGGGGAGCTGTTTTTT	CASSSGLAGTGELFF
few	TRBJ2-2	TRBV7-2	.	TGTGCCAGCAGCCCGCGAAGAGGGGTGGGGGAGCTGTTTTTT	CASSPRRGVGELFF
.	TRBJ2-5	TRBV7-7	TRBD1	TGTGCCAGCAGCTCCTCCGGGACAGGACTAGAGACCCAGTACTTC	CASSSSGTGLETQYF
.	TRBJ2-7	TRBV10-3	.	TGTGCCTCACAAATAGGAATGAGCTCCTACGAGCAGTACTTC	CASQIGMSSYEQYF
.	TRBJ1-5	TRBV6-1	.	TGTGCCAGCGACTTCCAAAATGGCAATCAGCCCCAGCATTTT	CASDFQNGNQPQHF
.	TRBJ1-5	TRBV6-5	.	TGTGCCAGCAGGCGAAGTTCAGAGCCCCAGCATTTT	CASRRSSEPQHF
.	TRBJ2-1	TRBV4-3	.	TGCGCCAGCAGCCAAATTTGGGAGGGGGTCGCCTACAATGAGCAGTTCTTC	CASSQIWEGVAYNEQFF
.	TRBJ2-7	TRBV9	.	TGTGCCAGCAGTCAGGACGTGTCCCTCAGTAACGAGCAGTACTTC	CASSQDVSLSNEQYF
.	TRBJ2-5	TRBV2	TRBD2	TGTGCCAGCAGTGGCGGGGGGCCCGCAGAGACCCAGTACTTC	CASSGGGPAETQYF
.	TRBJ1-1	TRBV5-6	.	TGTGCCAGCAGCTTGCTACAGCTTGCTGAAGCTTTCTTT	CASSLLQLAEAFF
.	TRBJ1-3	TRBV7-6	.	TGTGCCAGCAGCTTACGAGGGACTGGAAACACCATATATTTT	CASSLRGTGNTIYF
.	TRBJ2-3	TRBV5-4	TRBD2	TGTGCCAGCAGCCGTGGAGCGGGAGGGATTGGGGATACGCAGTATTTT	CASSRGAGGIGDTQYF
.	TRBJ1-6	TRBV28	.	TGTGCCAGCTTGTCACCGGGTTCACCCCTCCACTTT	CASLSPGSPLHF
.	TRBJ2-1	TRBV7-7	.	TGTGCCAGCAGCTTAGGGAGGGGGAGCGGTGAGCAGTTCTTC	CASSLGRGSGEQFF
once	TRBJ2-7	TRBV5-4	.	TGTGCCAGCAGCTTGGAAGGGGCACCTCCCTACGAGCAGTACTTC	CASSLEGAPPYEQYF
once	TRBJ2-1	TRBV19	TRBD2	TGTGCCAGTTCGACTTTTCTAGCGGGAGTAGGGGTCCCAGAGTTCTTC	CASSTFLAGVGVPEFF
.	TRBJ1-2	TRBV19	.	TGTGCCAGTAGTCGCGGAAGGAGTAAAAACTATGGCTACACCTTC	CASSRGRSKNYGYTF
once	TRBJ1-3	TRBV5-4	.	TGTGCCAGCAGCACCCTTACCTCGACAGGCCTCTCTGGAAACACCATATATTTT	CASSTLTSTGLSGNTIYF
.	TRBJ1-2	TRBV5-1	TRBD1	TGCGCCAGCAGTGTTCAGGGGGGGGGCTACACCTTC	CASSVQGGGYTF
.	TRBJ1-2	TRBV5-1	.	TGCGCCAGCAGCTTGGAAGGATACGGCTACACCTTC	CASSLEGYGYTF